These 23 T cell receptor beta chains originate from one sample sequenced in a study of T cell responses to AZD1222 COVID-19 vaccine. Sequencing was performed with immunoSEQ multiplex PCR; in TCRdb, only in-frame clones are kept and a portion is missing. This sample has more than 95,000 clones, with approximately 90% found just once. Here the sequenced sample was peripheral blood, taken on day 0 of AZD1222 vaccination. The origin of the receptors is an adult in good health.

This rearrangement joins TRBV6-2 or TRBV6-3 to TRBJ1-6, with D unclear. Trimming pared 0 bases from V and 0 bases from J, leaving 9 bases between. This CDR3 comprises 17 residues. Germline V gene sequence: CDR1 MNHEY, CDR2 SVGEGT. The CDR3 loop reads CASSYSLQSSYNSPLHF. For the CDR3, the DNA is TGTGCCAGCAGTTACTCGCTACAGAGCTCCTATAATTCACCCCTCCACTTT.

In regard to this clone: The junction does not match germline at one end; this may be a read error. The chain joins TRBV24-1 to TRBJ2-2, with a weak D call TRBD2 (5 bases). The CDR3 is 17 amino acids. Germline V CDR1 and CDR2: KGHDR, SFDVKD. CDR3 sequence: CATSDFGLVTNAGELFF. The CDR3 nucleotides read TGTGCCACCAGTGATTTTGGACTCGTTACGAACGCCGGGGAGCTGTTTTTT.

This clone has just one count. The J gene is TRBJ2-1, the V gene TRBV10-1; D unresolved. Deletions cut 3 bases from V and 7 bases from J, with 10 bases between. In germline, CDR1 is WNHNN, CDR2 SYGVQD (reference sequence). CDR3 length equals 13 residues. The chain's CDR3 is CASSDPFGNEQFF. The CDR3, as DNA: TGCGCCAGCAGTGACCCCTTCGGGAATGAGCAGTTCTTC.

V usage is TRBV5-1 and J usage is TRBJ2-3; no clear D gene. The CDR3 is made up of 12 amino acids. The germline gives CDR1 SGHRS, CDR2 YFSETQ. Trimming left V 3 bases short and J 2 bases short, with 4 bases between. CDR3 sequence reads: CASSSLTDTQYF. The CDR3 DNA follows: TGCGCCAGCAGCTCCCTCACAGATACGCAGTATTTT.

The chain joins TRBV13 to TRBJ2-3; D perhaps matches TRBD2 (5 bases). The CDR3 has 13 residues. Germline CDR1 is PRHDT and CDR2 is FYEKMQ (reference sequence). The ends were cut back, 9 bases at V and 5 bases at J, with 15 bases in the middle. CDR3 DNA sequence: TGTGCCAGTAAGCGGTCCTCGGAAGATACGCAGTATTTT. This gives the protein CASKRSSEDTQYF.

The DNA for the CDR3 is TGTGCCAGCAGCCAAAGAATTGTGACTCCTGGGGCTAATGAGCAGTTCTTC. Encoded protein: CASSQRIVTPGANEQFF. The genes are TRBV3-1 (or the pseudogene TRBV3-2) and TRBJ2-1; maybe TRBD1 (5 bases). The ends were cut back, 2 bases at V and 7 bases at J, with 21 bases in the middle. The germline gives CDR1 LGHDT, CDR2 YNNKEL (reference sequence). This CDR3 has 17 amino acids.

This chain joins TRBV15 and TRBJ2-1, with a possible D match to TRBD1 (5 bases). Germline V gene lookup returns CDR1 LNHNV and CDR2 YYDKDF (reference sequence). This CDR3 has 14 residues. V dropped 3 bases and J dropped 0 bases, with 6 bases sitting between them. CDR3 bases: TGTGCCACCAGCAGTACAGGCTCCTACAATGAGCAGTTCTTC. Protein product: CATSSTGSYNEQFF.

The chain recombines TRBV10-1 with TRBJ2-1; TRBD1 matches at 9 bases. This CDR3 has 14 amino acids. The V and J ends lost 7 bases and 6 bases, in that order; junction bases with no gene match: 7. Germline V gene lookup returns CDR1 WNHNN and CDR2 SYGVQD (reference sequence). The CDR3 nucleotides read TGCGCCAGCACCCTCCGGGACAGGGTCAATGAGCAGTTCTTC. It yields the protein CASTLRDRVNEQFF.

The chain has TRBV27 and TRBJ2-7, with D possibly being TRBD1 or TRBD2 (5 bases each). The V end was cut by 3 bases, the J end by 3 bases, with 18 bases between. Germline loops: CDR1 MNHEY, CDR2 SMNVEV (reference sequence). The CDR3 has 16 amino acids. The CDR3 nucleotides read TGTGCCAGCAGTTTTAGTAATATCGGGACGGGCTACGAGCAGTACTTC. As protein: CASSFSNIGTGYEQYF.

V gene TRBV21-1 combines with J gene TRBJ2-1; the table's TRBD2 call for D was not verified on the DNA. TRBV21-1 is tagged as a pseudogene. The CDR3 spans 18 residues. CDR3: CASSILTSRFGSYNEQFF. CDR3 sequence (DNA): TGTGCCAGCAGCATCCTTACCTCTAGGTTCGGCTCCTACAATGAGCAGTTCTTC.

The V gene is TRBV7-2, the J gene TRBJ1-1; TRBD1 might be the D (6 bases). CDR1 is SGHTA and CDR2 is FQGNSA in the germline V gene. The CDR3 loop spans 16 amino acids. V lost 5 bases to trimming and J lost 2 bases, with 18 bases between them. CDR3 protein: CASSGRGSGPNTEAFF. CDR3 sequence (DNA): TGTGCCAGCAGCGGTAGGGGGTCGGGACCTAACACTGAAGCTTTCTTT.

The chain links TRBV11-3 to TRBJ2-5; D uncertain. Germline V gene lookup returns CDR1 SGHNT and CDR2 YENEEA. V was cut by 6 bases and J by 6 bases, with 14 bases left in between. This CDR3 has 13 residues. The CDR3 loop reads CASSSGPRKTQYF. The DNA for the CDR3 is TGTGCCAGCAGTTCCGGGCCACGGAAGACCCAGTACTTC.

The chain joins TRBV19 to TRBJ1-4; D is undetermined. CDR1 and CDR2 from the germline V gene are LNHDA and SQIVND (reference sequence). The CDR3 length is 16 residues. Trimming left V 5 bases short and J 0 bases short, with 13 bases between. This chain's CDR3 is CASSPNVLSTNEKLFF. The CDR3 DNA is TGTGCCAGTAGTCCAAACGTCCTCTCAACTAATGAAAAACTGTTTTTT.

The CDR3 here is CAIKIDRASYEQYF. In DNA, the CDR3 is TGTGCCATCAAGATCGACAGGGCCTCCTACGAGCAGTACTTC. This chain connects TRBV10-3 to TRBJ2-7; 7 nucleotides align to TRBD1. The J segment lost 0 bases and the V segment lost 7 bases, leaving 6 bases of the junction unmatched. There are 14 residues in the CDR3. Germline lookup yields CDR1 ENHRY and CDR2 SYGVKD.

The chain has TRBV5-7 and TRBJ1-3, with D unclear. TRBV5-7 is assigned to the ORF class and has an uncertain function. V lost 7 bases, J lost 3 bases, and 5 bases lay in between. CDR3 length: 11 amino acids. CDR3 region: CASARGNTIYF. CDR3 sequence (DNA): TGTGCCAGCGCTCGTGGAAACACCATATATTTT.

The chain employs TRBV4-3 and TRBJ2-3; no reliable D call. CDR3 length: 16 residues. The V gene's germline CDR1 is LGHNA and CDR2 YSLEER. The germline V and J ends were trimmed by 2 bases and 2 bases, with 14 bases remaining between them. The CDR3 DNA is TGCGCCAGCAGCCAACAACCGATGGGGATCACAGATACGCAGTATTTT. It yields the protein CASSQQPMGITDTQYF.

This chain connects TRBV11-2 to TRBJ2-7; D is tentatively TRBD1 or TRBD2 (5 bases each). Germline CDR1 reads SGHAT; CDR2 reads FQNNGV. The germline V and J ends were trimmed by 1 base and 0 bases, with 7 bases remaining between them. The CDR3 length is 14 residues. This chain's CDR3 is CASSLGDGSYEQYF. The CDR3 DNA reads as TGTGCCAGCAGCTTAGGGGACGGCTCCTACGAGCAGTACTTC.

The chain couples TRBV4-1 to TRBJ1-1, with D tentatively TRBD1 (5 bases). Germline loops: CDR1 MGHRA, CDR2 YSYEKL. Trimming took 1 base from V and 12 from J, leaving 24 bases between them. The CDR3 runs 16 residues. CDR3 region: CASSQGDRGTDLETFF. CDR3 DNA sequence: TGCGCCAGCAGCCAAGGGGACCGGGGGACCGATTTAGAAACTTTCTTT.

The chain recombines TRBV5-5 with TRBJ1-1; D is uncertain. Germline CDR1 SGHKS, CDR2 YYEKEE (reference sequence). Trimming stripped 0 bases from V and 4 bases from J, with 7 bases between. This CDR3 spans 13 amino acids. CDR3 region: CASSLVWGTEAFF. The DNA of the CDR3 is TGTGCCAGCAGCTTGGTTTGGGGCACTGAAGCTTTCTTT. The full variable domain, completed using reference TRBV5-5 and TRBJ1-1, is DAGVTQSPTHLIKTRGQQVTLRCSPISGHKSVSWYQQVLGQGPQFIFQYYEKEERGRGNFPDRFSARQFPNYSSELNVNALLLGDSALYLCASSLVWGTEAFFGQGTRLTVV.

The chain uses TRBV7-9 and TRBJ2-1, with 12 nucleotides matching TRBD2. With V trimmed by 6 bases and J by 8 bases, 5 bases remained unmatched. Per the germline V gene, CDR1 is SEHNR and CDR2 is FQNEAQ (reference sequence). The CDR3 is made up of 14 amino acids. The CDR3 region is CASRTSGSGYEQFF. DNA of the CDR3: TGTGCCAGCAGGACTAGCGGGAGTGGGTATGAGCAGTTCTTC.

The chain joins TRBV5-1 to TRBJ2-3, with 16 positions matching TRBD2. There are 15 residues in the CDR3. Germline V gene sequence: CDR1 SGHRS, CDR2 YFSETQ. The V and J ends lost 6 bases and 4 bases, in that order; junction bases with no gene match: 2. The CDR3 is CASTGTSGRADTQYF. In DNA form, the CDR3 reads TGCGCCAGCACCGGGACTAGCGGGAGGGCAGATACGCAGTATTTT. Variable domain in full (rest from reference TRBV5-1 and TRBJ2-3): KAGVTQTPRYLIKTRGQQVTLSCSPISGHRSVSWYQQTPGQGLQFLFEYFSETQRNKGNFPGRFSGRQFSNSRSEMNVSTLELGDSALYLCASTGTSGRADTQYFGPGTRLTVL.

The V and J genes are TRBV4-1 and TRBJ2-7, with 11 bases lining up with TRBD2. Per germline, CDR1 MGHRA and CDR2 YSYEKL. V shed 3 bases, J shed 3 bases, and the junction held 1 base outside the gene matches. This CDR3 spans 14 amino acids. The CDR3 loop reads CASSHGTSGYEQYF. For the CDR3, the DNA is TGCGCCAGCAGCCATGGGACTAGCGGCTACGAGCAGTACTTC.

This chain uses TRBV11-2 with TRBJ2-7; tentatively, D is TRBD2 (5 bases). CDR3 length: 15 amino acids. V was trimmed by 0 bases and J by 0 bases, leaving 9 bases between them. In germline, CDR1 is SGHAT, CDR2 FQNNGV. The CDR3 spells CASSLEQRNSYEQYF. The CDR3, as DNA: TGTGCCAGCAGCTTAGAACAGCGGAACTCCTACGAGCAGTACTTC.